Presented here are 24 T cell receptor beta chains from one specimen sequenced in a study of blood T cell repertoires in COVID-19. Profiled with immunoSEQ multiplex PCR; TCRdb holds only in-frame clones, not every one. The sample records almost 250,000 clones, approximately 86% being singletons. The sequencing sample was made of peripheral blood. The receptors here all came from a woman in her sixties who had recovered from COVID-19.

The V call is TRBV11-3, the J call TRBJ2-3; 9 bases fit TRBD2. From germline, CDR1 is SGHNT and CDR2 YENEEA. The trim removed 3 bases at V and 0 bases at J, leaving 1 base unmatched. The CDR3 runs to 15 residues. CDR3 DNA sequence: TGTGCCAGCAGCTTGAGCGGGGGGAGCACAGATACGCAGTATTTT. Translation: CASSLSGGSTDTQYF.

The chain links TRBV7-2 to TRBJ2-7, with 9 bases aligning to TRBD1. J lost 9 bases, V lost 7 bases, and 10 bases had no gene match. This CDR3 is built from 13 residues. Germline V gene sequence: CDR1 SGHTA, CDR2 FQGNSA. The CDR3 DNA is TGTGCCAGCACCACGGGACAGGGTGTTCGGCAGTACTTC. Translated: CASTTGQGVRQYF. Combining the CDR3 with reference TRBV7-2 and TRBJ2-7 gives the whole variable domain GAGVSQSPSNKVTEKGKDVELRCDPISGHTALYWYRQSLGQGLEFLIYFQGNSAPDKSGLPSDRFSAERTGGSVSTLTIQRTQQEDSAVYLCASTTGQGVRQYFGPGTRLTVT.

The chain links TRBV5-4 to TRBJ2-7, with 7 bases that match TRBD1. In germline, CDR1 is SGHNT, CDR2 YYREEE (reference sequence). The CDR3 extends over 14 amino acids. V lost 4 bases and J lost 6; bases outside the gene matches: 10. The CDR3 sequence is CASSSRQGTGEQYF. The DNA of the CDR3 is TGTGCCAGCAGCAGCCGACAGGGCACAGGCGAGCAGTACTTC.

The genes are TRBV7-2 and TRBJ2-1, with 11 bases that match TRBD2. This CDR3 is 14 amino acids long. The V gene end was trimmed by 5 bases and the J gene end by 7 bases; junction bases not matched to a gene: 4. Germline-derived CDR1 and CDR2 are SGHTA and FQGNSA. CDR3 nucleotides: TGTGCCAGCAGCCTCGTAGCGGGGGGGAATGAGCAGTTCTTC. Residues: CASSLVAGGNEQFF.

This clone came up once. The rearrangement uses TRBV7-8 and TRBJ1-6; unclear D gene. Germline V CDR1 and CDR2: SGHVS, FQNEAQ. Trimming stripped 3 bases from V and 0 bases from J, with 3 bases between. This CDR3 is 14 amino acids long. In DNA, the CDR3 is TGTGCCAGCAGCTTCTCCTCCTATAATTCACCCCTCCACTTT. Its translation is CASSFSSYNSPLHF.

V gene TRBV6-5 combines with J gene TRBJ1-1, with unresolved D. Germline V gene sequence: CDR1 MNHEY, CDR2 SVGAGI. V was trimmed by 1 base and J by 8 bases, leaving 11 bases between them. This CDR3 is 13 amino acids long. CDR3 sequence: CASSYLHRQEAFF. The CDR3 region has the DNA TGTGCCAGCAGTTACTTGCATCGACAAGAAGCTTTCTTT.

The chain couples TRBV5-5 to TRBJ2-7; no reliable D call. The V end was cut by 6 bases, the J end by 6 bases, with 16 bases between. The CDR3 length is 13 residues. Per the germline V gene, CDR1 is SGHKS and CDR2 is YYEKEE (reference sequence). CDR3 sequence reads: CASKSPRSVEQYF. CDR3 DNA: TGTGCCAGCAAGAGTCCTAGGAGCGTCGAGCAGTACTTC.

As regards this clone: The DNA is left out, because the CDR3 cannot be placed on it with certainty; the CDR3 is given as TCRdb lists it. The chain has TRBV2 and TRBJ2-5; TRBD2 is the table's D call and was not checked against the DNA. The germline gives CDR1 SNHLY, CDR2 FYNNEI. The CDR3 is 15 amino acids long, termini counted. The CDR3 protein is CATGDSGQAIETQYF.

This sequence joins TRBV19 and TRBJ1-5, with D possibly matching TRBD1 (6 bases). V was trimmed by 2 bases and J by 2 bases, leaving 7 bases between them. The CDR3 sequence is 14 residues long. Germline V CDR1 and CDR2: LNHDA, SQIVND (reference sequence). CDR3 in amino acids: CASSIRTGNQPQHF. In nucleotides, the CDR3 is TGTGCCAGTAGTATAAGGACAGGCAATCAGCCCCAGCATTTT.

This chain joins TRBV29-1 and TRBJ2-3; 8 bases match TRBD1. Germline V gives CDR1 SQVTM, CDR2 ANQGSEA. Trimming removed 8 bases from V and 4 bases from J; junction bases left unmatched: 5. This CDR3 is 12 amino acids long. The CDR3 coding sequence is TGCAGCACCGGACAGGGCCCAGATACGCAGTATTTT. It translates to CSTGQGPDTQYF.

This sequence joins TRBV5-5 and TRBJ1-1, with 7 bases identical to TRBD1. J lost 1 base, V lost 7 bases, and 7 bases had no gene match. Germline lookup yields CDR1 SGHKS and CDR2 YYEKEE (reference sequence). The CDR3 has 14 amino acids. CDR3 sequence (DNA): TGTGCCAGCGTTACCGGGACAGCGAACACTGAAGCTTTCTTT. Amino acids: CASVTGTANTEAFF.

The V call is TRBV10-3, the J call TRBJ1-4, with 7 bases matching TRBD1. The CDR3 consists of 14 residues. Trimming cost V 0 bases and J 7 bases; bases outside gene matches: 2. Per the germline V gene, CDR1 is ENHRY and CDR2 is SYGVKD. CDR3 sequence reads: CAISESTGIEKLFF. CDR3 DNA sequence: TGTGCCATCAGTGAGTCGACAGGGATTGAAAAACTGTTTTTT.

A few counts support this clone. The chain joins TRBV3-1 (or the pseudogene TRBV3-2) to TRBJ2-5, with 8 bases lining up with TRBD2. This CDR3 contains 15 residues. The germline gives CDR1 LGHDT, CDR2 YNNKEL (reference sequence). The ends lost 0 bases at V and 7 bases at J; junction bases unmatched: 7. This CDR3 is CASSQDGRGLGTQYF. The CDR3 bases are TGTGCCAGCAGCCAAGACGGGAGGGGATTGGGGACCCAGTACTTC.

The chain has TRBV15 and TRBJ1-2, with a possible D match to TRBD1 (5 bases). Trimming removed 0 bases at V and 8 bases at J, with 10 bases between. Germline V gene sequence: CDR1 LNHNV, CDR2 YYDKDF (reference sequence). The CDR3 is made up of 13 amino acids. The CDR3 spells CATSRDREGGYTF. The CDR3 DNA is TGTGCCACCAGCAGAGATCGGGAGGGGGGCTACACCTTC. The complete variable domain, with remaining parts taken from reference TRBV15 and TRBJ1-2, reads DAMVIQNPRYQVTQFGKPVTLSCSQTLNHNVMYWYQQKSSQAPKLLFHYYDKDFNNEADTPDNFQSRRPNTSFCFLDIRSPGLGDTAMYLCATSRDREGGYTFGSGTRLTVV.

The V call is TRBV29-1, the J call TRBJ1-4; 9 nucleotides agree with TRBD1. After removal of 7 bases from V and 0 bases from J, the junction contained 3 bases not matched to a gene. The germline CDR1 and CDR2 sequences are SQVTM and ANQGSEA. The CDR3 is made up of 14 amino acids. The CDR3 loop is CSATGGATNEKLFF. For the CDR3, the DNA is TGCAGCGCGACAGGGGGAGCAACTAATGAAAAACTGTTTTTT. Combining the CDR3 with reference TRBV29-1 and TRBJ1-4 gives the whole variable domain SAVISQKPSRDICQRGTSLTIQCQVDSQVTMMFWYRQQPGQSLTLIATANQGSEATYESGFVIDKFPISRPNLTFSTLTVSNMSPEDSSIYLCSATGGATNEKLFFGSGTQLSVL.

The chain employs TRBV28 and TRBJ2-2; a weak D match, TRBD1 (6 bases). The V gene's germline CDR1 is MDHEN and CDR2 SYDVKM. The CDR3 contains 15 residues. The V end lost 7 bases, the J end lost 4 bases, and 16 bases lay between the germline ends. CDR3 residues: CASIPWGPGTGELFF. As DNA, the CDR3 is TGTGCCAGCATACCCTGGGGGCCGGGCACCGGGGAGCTGTTTTTT.

This clone is a singleton in its sample. V is TRBV19 and J is TRBJ2-6, with D possibly TRBD1 on 6 matching bases. The germline CDR1 and CDR2 sequences are LNHDA and SQIVND (reference sequence). This CDR3 region has 16 residues. Trimming pared 7 bases from V and 0 bases from J, leaving 13 bases between. The CDR3 loop is CASNRGMISGANVLTF. The CDR3 DNA sequence: TGTGCCAGTAATAGGGGGATGATCTCTGGGGCCAACGTCCTGACTTTC.

J is TRBJ1-1 and V is TRBV18; D uncertain. Germline assignment: CDR1 KGHSH and CDR2 LQKENI. The CDR3 totals 13 residues. V lost 3 bases, J lost 0 bases, and 5 bases lay in between. The CDR3 nucleotides are TGTGCCAGCTCACCGGAGATGAACACTGAAGCTTTCTTT. Translating it yields CASSPEMNTEAFF.

The chain has TRBV6-6 and TRBJ1-5; D not certain. Germline CDR1 MNHNY, CDR2 SVGAGI (reference sequence). V lost 0 bases and J 8 bases, leaving 11 bases between the germline ends. This CDR3 spans 14 amino acids. The CDR3 region is CASSYSAGGEPQHF. The DNA of the CDR3 is TGTGCCAGCAGTTACTCGGCCGGCGGTGAGCCCCAGCATTTT.

CDR3: CASSLDEEETQYF. The CDR3 region has the DNA TGTGCCAGCAGCTTAGATGAGGAAGAGACCCAGTACTTC. The chain has TRBV11-3 and TRBJ2-5; no reliable D call. This CDR3 region has 13 residues. Germline CDR1 reads SGHNT; CDR2 reads YENEEA. V was pared by 0 bases and J by 3 bases, with 5 bases between.

This clone was counted a single time. The CDR3 is CASRQQGAGDTGELFF. For the CDR3, the DNA is TGTGCCAGCAGGCAACAGGGGGCAGGGGACACCGGGGAGCTGTTTTTT. This chain uses TRBV5-8 with TRBJ2-2; 9 positions match TRBD1. The CDR3 contains 16 residues. V shed 5 bases and J 3 bases; nucleotides not matched to a gene: 8. CDR1 is SGHTS, CDR2 YDEGEE, per germline. Full variable domain (remainder filled in from reference TRBV5-8 and TRBJ2-2): EAGVTQSPTHLIKTRGQQATLRCSPISGHTSVYWYQQALGLGLQFLLWYDEGEERNRGNFPPRFSGRQFPNYSSELNVNALELEDSALYLCASRQQGAGDTGELFFGEGSRLTVL.

V and J are TRBV7-2 and TRBJ2-7; D is unresolved. CDR3 length: 12 amino acids. Deletions cut 5 bases from V and 6 bases from J, with 11 bases between. Germline V gene sequence: CDR1 SGHTA, CDR2 FQGNSA. This CDR3 is CASSLNRGEQYF. In DNA form, the CDR3 reads TGTGCCAGCAGCCTCAACCGCGGCGAGCAGTACTTC. The full variable domain, rest sourced from reference TRBV7-2 and TRBJ2-7, is GAGVSQSPSNKVTEKGKDVELRCDPISGHTALYWYRQSLGQGLEFLIYFQGNSAPDKSGLPSDRFSAERTGGSVSTLTIQRTQQEDSAVYLCASSLNRGEQYFGPGTRLTVT.

The count of this clone is one. The rearrangement uses TRBV6-5 and TRBJ2-2; D gene unclear. The CDR3 loop spans 14 amino acids. Germline V gene sequence: CDR1 MNHEY, CDR2 SVGAGI. With 0 bases removed from V and 5 bases from J, the gap between germline ends came to 7 bases. Here the CDR3 reads CASSYSIATGELFF. CDR3 DNA: TGTGCCAGCAGTTACTCGATCGCGACCGGGGAGCTGTTTTTT.

This chain connects TRBV7-8 to TRBJ2-1; no clear D. V was pared by 6 bases and J by 7 bases, with 19 bases between. The CDR3 covers 15 residues. CDR1 and CDR2 from the germline V gene are SGHVS and FQNEAQ. DNA of the CDR3: TGTGCCAGCAGTTCAAGAGAACGAGGTCGGAATGAGCAGTTCTTC. This codes for CASSSRERGRNEQFF.